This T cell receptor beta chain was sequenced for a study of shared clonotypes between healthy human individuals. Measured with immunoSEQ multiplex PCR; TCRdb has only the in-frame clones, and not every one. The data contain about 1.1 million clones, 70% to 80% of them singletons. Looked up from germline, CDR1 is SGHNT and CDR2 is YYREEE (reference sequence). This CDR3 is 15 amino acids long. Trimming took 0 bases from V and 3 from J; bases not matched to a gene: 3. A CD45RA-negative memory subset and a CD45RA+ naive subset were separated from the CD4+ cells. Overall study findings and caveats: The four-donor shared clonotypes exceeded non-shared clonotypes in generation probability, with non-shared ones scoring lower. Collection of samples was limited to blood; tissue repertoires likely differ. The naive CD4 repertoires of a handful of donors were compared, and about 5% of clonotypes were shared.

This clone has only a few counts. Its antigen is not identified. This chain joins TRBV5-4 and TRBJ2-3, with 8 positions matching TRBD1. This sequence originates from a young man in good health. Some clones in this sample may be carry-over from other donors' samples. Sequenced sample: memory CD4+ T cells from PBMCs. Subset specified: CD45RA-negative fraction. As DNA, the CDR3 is TGTGCCAGCAGCTTGGGCAGGGGGCGAACAGATACGCAGTATTTT. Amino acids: CASSLGRGRTDTQYF. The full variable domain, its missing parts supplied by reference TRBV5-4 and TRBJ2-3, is ETGVTQSPTHLIKTRGQQVTLRCSSQSGHNTVSWYQQALGQGPQFIFQYYREEENGRGNFPPRFSGLQFPNYSSELNVNALELDDSALYLCASSLGRGRTDTQYFGPGTRLTVL.